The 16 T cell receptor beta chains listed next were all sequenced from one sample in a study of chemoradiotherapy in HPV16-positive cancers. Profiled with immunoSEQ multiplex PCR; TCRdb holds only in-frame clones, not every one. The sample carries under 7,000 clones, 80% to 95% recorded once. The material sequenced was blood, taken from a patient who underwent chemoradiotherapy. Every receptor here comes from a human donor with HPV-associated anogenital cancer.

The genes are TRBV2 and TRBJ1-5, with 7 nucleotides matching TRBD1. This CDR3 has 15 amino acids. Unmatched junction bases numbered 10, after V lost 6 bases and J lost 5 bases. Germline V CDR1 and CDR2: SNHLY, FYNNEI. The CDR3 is CASSSPTGVDQPQHF. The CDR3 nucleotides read TGTGCCAGCAGCTCACCCACAGGGGTGGATCAGCCCCAGCATTTT. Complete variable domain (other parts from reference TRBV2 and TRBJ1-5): EPEVTQTPSHQVTQMGQEVILRCVPISNHLYFYWYRQILGQKVEFLVSFYNNEISEKSEIFDDQFSVERPDGSNFTLKIRSTKLEDSAMYFCASSSPTGVDQPQHFGDGTRLSIL.

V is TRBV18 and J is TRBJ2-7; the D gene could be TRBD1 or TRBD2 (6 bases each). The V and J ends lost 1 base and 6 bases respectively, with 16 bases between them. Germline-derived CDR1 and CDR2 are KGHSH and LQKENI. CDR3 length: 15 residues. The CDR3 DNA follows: TGTGCCAGCTCACCACGCGTAGGAGGGGGAGGCGAGCAGTACTTC. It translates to CASSPRVGGGGEQYF.

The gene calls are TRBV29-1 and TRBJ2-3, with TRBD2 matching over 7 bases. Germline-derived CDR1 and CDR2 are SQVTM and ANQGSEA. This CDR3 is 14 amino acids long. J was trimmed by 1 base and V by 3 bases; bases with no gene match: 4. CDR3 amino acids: CSVDGGGGTDTQYF. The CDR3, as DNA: TGCAGCGTTGATGGGGGGGGAGGCACAGATACGCAGTATTTT.

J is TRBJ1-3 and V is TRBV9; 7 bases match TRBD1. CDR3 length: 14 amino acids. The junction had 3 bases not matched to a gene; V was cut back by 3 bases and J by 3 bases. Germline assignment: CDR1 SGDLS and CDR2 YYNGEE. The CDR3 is CASSGGGGGNTIYF. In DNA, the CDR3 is TGTGCCAGCAGCGGAGGGGGCGGTGGAAACACCATATATTTT.

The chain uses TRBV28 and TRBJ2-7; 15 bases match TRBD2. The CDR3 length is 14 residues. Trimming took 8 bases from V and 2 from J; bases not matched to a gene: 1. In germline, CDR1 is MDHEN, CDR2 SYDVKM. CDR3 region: CASGLAGGTYEQYF. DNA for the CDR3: TGTGCCAGCGGACTAGCGGGAGGGACCTACGAGCAGTACTTC.

CDR3 in DNA: TGTGCCAGCACCTTTTTGGGACTAGCGGGAGCGGGGTCGGATACGCAGTATTTT. Translated: CASTFLGLAGAGSDTQYF. The chain carries TRBV28 and TRBJ2-3; TRBD2 aligns across 14 bases. The CDR3 is 18 amino acids. Germline V gene data show CDR1 as MDHEN and CDR2 as SYDVKM. V gave up 7 bases and J gave up 6 bases; unmatched junction bases: 15.

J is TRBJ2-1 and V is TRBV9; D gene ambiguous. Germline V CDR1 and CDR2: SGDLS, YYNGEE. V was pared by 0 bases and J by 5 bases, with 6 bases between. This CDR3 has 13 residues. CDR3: CASSVVPDNEQFF. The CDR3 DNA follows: TGTGCCAGCAGCGTAGTTCCGGACAATGAGCAGTTCTTC.

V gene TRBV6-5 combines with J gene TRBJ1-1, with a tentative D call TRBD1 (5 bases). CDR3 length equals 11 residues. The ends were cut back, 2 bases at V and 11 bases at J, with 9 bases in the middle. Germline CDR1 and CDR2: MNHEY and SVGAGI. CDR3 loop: CASSYGSGAFF. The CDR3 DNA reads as TGTGCCAGCAGTTACGGTTCAGGGGCTTTCTTT.

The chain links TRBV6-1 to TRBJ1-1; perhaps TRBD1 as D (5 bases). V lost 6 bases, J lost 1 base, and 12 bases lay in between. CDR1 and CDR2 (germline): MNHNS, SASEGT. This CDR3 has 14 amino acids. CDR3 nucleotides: TGTGCCAGCAGCCCGGACACGAGGAACACTGAAGCTTTCTTT. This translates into CASSPDTRNTEAFF.

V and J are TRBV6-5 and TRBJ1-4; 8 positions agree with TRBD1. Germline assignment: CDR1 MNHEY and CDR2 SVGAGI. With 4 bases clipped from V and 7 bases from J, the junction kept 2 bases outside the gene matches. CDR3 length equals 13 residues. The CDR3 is CASSFDRGEKLFF. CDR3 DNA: TGTGCCAGCAGTTTCGACAGGGGTGAAAAACTGTTTTTT.

The CDR3 sequence: CASSLYRTDTQYF. The CDR3 DNA follows: TGTGCCAGCAGCTTATATCGCACAGATACGCAGTATTTT. The rearrangement joins TRBV7-9 to TRBJ2-3; D is uncertain. The CDR3 runs to 13 residues. CDR1 and CDR2 from the germline V gene are SEHNR and FQNEAQ (reference sequence). V was cut by 2 bases and J by 1 base, with 4 bases left in between.

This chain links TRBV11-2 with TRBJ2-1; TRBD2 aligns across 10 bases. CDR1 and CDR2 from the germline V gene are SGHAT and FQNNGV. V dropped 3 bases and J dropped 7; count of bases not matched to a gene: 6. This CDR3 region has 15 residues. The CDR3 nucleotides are TGTGCCAGCAGCTTCCTGCCTAGCGGGAGAAATGAGCAGTTCTTC. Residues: CASSFLPSGRNEQFF.

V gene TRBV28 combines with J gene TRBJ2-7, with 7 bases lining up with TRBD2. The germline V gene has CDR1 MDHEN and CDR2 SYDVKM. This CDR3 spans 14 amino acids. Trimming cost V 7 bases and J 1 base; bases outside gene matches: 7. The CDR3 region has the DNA TGTGCCAGCACCCCGGGGAGGGAGTCCTACGAGCAGTACTTC. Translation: CASTPGRESYEQYF.

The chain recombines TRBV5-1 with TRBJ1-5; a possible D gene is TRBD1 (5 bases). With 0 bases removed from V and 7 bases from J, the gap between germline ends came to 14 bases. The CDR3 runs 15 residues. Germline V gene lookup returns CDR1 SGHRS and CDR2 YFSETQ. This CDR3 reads CASSLAGAGSQPQHF. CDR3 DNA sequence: TGCGCCAGCAGCTTGGCCGGGGCAGGGAGCCAGCCCCAGCATTTT.

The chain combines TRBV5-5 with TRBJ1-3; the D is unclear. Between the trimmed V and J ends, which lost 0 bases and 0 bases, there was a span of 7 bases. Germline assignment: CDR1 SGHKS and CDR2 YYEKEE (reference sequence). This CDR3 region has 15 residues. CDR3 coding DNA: TGTGCCAGCAGCTTGGGACCGGTCTCTGGAAACACCATATATTTT. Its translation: CASSLGPVSGNTIYF.

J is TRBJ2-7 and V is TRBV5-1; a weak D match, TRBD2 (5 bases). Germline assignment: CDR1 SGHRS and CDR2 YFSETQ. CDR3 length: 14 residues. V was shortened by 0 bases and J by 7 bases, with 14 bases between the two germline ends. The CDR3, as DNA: TGCGCCAGCAGCTTGGACCTAGTAACGGGGGAGCAGTACTTC. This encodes CASSLDLVTGEQYF.